This TCR beta chain came from a study of T cell responses to AZD1222 COVID-19 vaccine. Findings of the study overall: In a largely white British group with more females than males, clonal diversity was possibly underestimated. Only a handful of AZD1222 recipients tested seropositive at baseline. Nearly half of the spike-specific TCRs reportedly recognize variant regions that carry no mutations.

The CDR3 length is 13 residues. V was pared by 5 bases and J by 4 bases, with 4 bases of the junction left unmatched. Per the germline V gene, CDR1 is MNHEY and CDR2 is SVGAGI. Repertoires were generated with immunoSEQ multiplex PCR, while TCRdb's copy carries only in-frame clones and drops some. The sample has under 80,000 clones; 88% are singletons. Concerning this clone: What it binds is unknown.

The origin of this receptor is an adult in good health. The sequencing here drew on peripheral blood, taken on day 0 of AZD1222 vaccination. V and J are TRBV6-5 and TRBJ1-1, with 7 bases aligning to TRBD1. In DNA form, the CDR3 reads TGTGCCAGCAGTCCCCCAGGGGGCACTGAAGCTTTCTTT. This gives the protein CASSPPGGTEAFF.